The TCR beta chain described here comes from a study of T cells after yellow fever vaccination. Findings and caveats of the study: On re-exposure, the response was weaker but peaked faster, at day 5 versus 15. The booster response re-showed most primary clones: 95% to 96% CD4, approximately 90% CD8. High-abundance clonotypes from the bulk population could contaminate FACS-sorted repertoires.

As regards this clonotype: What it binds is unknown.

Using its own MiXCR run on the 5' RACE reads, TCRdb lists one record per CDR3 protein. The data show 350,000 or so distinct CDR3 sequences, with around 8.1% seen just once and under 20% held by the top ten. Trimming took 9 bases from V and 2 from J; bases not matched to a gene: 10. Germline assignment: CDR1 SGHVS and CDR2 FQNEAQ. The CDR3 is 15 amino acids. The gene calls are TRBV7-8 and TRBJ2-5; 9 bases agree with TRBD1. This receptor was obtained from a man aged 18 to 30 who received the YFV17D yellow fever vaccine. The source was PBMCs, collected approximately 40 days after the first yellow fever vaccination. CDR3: CASTTPGQGQETQYF. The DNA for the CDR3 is TGTGCCAGTACAACTCCGGGACAGGGACAAGAGACCCAGTACTTC.